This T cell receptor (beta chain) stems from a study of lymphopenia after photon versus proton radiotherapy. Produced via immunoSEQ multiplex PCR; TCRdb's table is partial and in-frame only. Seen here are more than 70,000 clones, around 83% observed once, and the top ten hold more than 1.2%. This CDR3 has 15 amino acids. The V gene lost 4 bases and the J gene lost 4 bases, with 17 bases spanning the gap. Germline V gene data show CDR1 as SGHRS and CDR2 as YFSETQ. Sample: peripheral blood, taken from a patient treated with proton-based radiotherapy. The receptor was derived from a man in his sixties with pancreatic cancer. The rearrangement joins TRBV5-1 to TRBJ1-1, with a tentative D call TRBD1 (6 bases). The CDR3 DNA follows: TGCGCCAGCAGCCCCGACACAGGGAGAGCCACTGAAGCTTTCTTT. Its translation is CASSPDTGRATEAFF.